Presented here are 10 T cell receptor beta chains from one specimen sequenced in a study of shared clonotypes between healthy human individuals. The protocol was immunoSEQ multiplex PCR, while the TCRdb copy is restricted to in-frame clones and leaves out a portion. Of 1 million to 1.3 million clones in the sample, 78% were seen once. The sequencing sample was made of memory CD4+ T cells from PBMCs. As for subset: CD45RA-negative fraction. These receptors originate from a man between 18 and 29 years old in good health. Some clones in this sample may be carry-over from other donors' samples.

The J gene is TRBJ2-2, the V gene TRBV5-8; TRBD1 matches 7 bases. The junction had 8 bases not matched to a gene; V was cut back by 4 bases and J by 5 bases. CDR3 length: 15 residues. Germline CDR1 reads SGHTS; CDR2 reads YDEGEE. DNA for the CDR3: TGTGCCAGCAGCAGAGGGACAGCCAAGACCGGGGAGCTGTTTTTT. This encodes CASSRGTAKTGELFF. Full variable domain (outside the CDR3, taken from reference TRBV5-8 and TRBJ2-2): EAGVTQSPTHLIKTRGQQATLRCSPISGHTSVYWYQQALGLGLQFLLWYDEGEERNRGNFPPRFSGRQFPNYSSELNVNALELEDSALYLCASSRGTAKTGELFFGEGSRLTVL.

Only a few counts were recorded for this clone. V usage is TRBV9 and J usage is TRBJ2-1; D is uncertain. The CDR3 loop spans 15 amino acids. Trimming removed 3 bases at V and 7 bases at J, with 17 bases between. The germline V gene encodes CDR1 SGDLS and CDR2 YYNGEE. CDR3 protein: CASSATAQLGNEQFF. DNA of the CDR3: TGTGCCAGCAGCGCCACGGCTCAGCTGGGAAATGAGCAGTTCTTC.

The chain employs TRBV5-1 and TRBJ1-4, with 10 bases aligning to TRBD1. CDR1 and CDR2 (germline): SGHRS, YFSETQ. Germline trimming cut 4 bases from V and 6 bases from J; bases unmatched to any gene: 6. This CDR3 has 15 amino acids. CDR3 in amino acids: CASSEIGQGDEKLFF. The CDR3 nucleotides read TGCGCCAGCAGCGAGATTGGACAGGGGGATGAAAAACTGTTTTTT.

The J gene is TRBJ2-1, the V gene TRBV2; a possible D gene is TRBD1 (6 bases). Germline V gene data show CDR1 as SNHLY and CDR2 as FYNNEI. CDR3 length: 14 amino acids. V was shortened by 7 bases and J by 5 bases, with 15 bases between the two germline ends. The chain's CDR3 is CASTSYRANNEQFF. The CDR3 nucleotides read TGTGCCAGCACCTCTTACAGGGCTAACAATGAGCAGTTCTTC.

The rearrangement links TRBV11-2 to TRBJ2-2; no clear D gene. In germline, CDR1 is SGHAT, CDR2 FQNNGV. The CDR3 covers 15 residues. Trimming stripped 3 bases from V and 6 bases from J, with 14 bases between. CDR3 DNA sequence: TGTGCCAGCAGCTTTGACACCCTTCAGGCCGGGGAGCTGTTTTTT. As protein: CASSFDTLQAGELFF.

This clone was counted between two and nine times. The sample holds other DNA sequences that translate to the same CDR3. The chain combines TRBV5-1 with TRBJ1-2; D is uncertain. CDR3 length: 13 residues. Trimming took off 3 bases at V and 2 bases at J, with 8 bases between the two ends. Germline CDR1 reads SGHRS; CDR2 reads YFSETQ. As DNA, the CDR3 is TGCGCCAGCAGCTGGACGGCGAACTATGGCTACACCTTC. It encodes CASSWTANYGYTF.

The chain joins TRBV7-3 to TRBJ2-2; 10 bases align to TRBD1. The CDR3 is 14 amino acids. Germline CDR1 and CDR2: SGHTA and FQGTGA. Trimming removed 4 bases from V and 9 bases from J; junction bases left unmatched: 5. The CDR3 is CASSWTGGRRELFF. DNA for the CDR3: TGTGCCAGCAGCTGGACAGGGGGTCGGAGGGAGCTGTTTTTT.

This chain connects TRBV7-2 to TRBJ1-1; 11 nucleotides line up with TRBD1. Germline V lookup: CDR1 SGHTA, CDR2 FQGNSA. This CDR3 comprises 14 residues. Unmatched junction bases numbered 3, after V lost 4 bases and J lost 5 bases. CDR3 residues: CASSWDRGTTEAFF. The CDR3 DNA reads TGTGCCAGCAGCTGGGACAGGGGGACAACTGAAGCTTTCTTT.

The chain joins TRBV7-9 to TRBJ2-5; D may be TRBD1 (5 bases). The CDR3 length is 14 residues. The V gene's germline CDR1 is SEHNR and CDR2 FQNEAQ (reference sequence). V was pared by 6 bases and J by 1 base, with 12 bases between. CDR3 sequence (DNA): TGTGCCAGCAGTCCCCAGGGTATCCAAGAGACCCAGTACTTC. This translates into CASSPQGIQETQYF.

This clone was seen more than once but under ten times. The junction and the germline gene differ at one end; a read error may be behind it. CDR3 amino acids: CSVEIHSDYGCTF. CDR3 bases: TGCAGCGTTGAGATACATTCCGACTATGGCTGCACCTTC. The rearrangement uses TRBV29-1 and TRBJ1-2, with D uncertain. Looked up from germline, CDR1 is SQVTM and CDR2 is ANQGSEA. CDR3 length equals 13 residues.